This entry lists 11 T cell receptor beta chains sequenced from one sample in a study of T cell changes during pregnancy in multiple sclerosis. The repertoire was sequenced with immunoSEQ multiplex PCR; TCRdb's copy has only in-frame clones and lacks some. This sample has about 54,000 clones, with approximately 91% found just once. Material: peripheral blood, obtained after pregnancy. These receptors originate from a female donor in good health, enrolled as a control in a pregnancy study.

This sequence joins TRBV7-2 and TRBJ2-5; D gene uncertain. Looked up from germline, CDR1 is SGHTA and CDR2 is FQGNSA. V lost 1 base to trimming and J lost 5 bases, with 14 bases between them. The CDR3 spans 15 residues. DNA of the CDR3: TGTGCCAGCAGCTTAGTTTCTATATCGAGGGAGACCCAGTACTTC. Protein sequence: CASSLVSISRETQYF.

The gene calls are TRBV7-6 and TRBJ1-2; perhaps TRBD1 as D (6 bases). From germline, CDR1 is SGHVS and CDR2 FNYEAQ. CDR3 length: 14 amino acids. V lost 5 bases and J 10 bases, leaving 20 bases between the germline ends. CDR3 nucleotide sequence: TGTGCCAGCAGCCAACGGACAGACGGAACCTTCTACACCTTC. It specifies CASSQRTDGTFYTF.

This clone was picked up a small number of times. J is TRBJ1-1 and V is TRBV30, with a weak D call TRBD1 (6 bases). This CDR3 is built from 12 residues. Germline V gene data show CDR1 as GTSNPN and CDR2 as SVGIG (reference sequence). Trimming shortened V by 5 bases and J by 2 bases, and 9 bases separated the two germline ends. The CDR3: CAWRQDNTEAFF. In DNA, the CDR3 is TGTGCCTGGCGACAGGATAACACTGAAGCTTTCTTT.

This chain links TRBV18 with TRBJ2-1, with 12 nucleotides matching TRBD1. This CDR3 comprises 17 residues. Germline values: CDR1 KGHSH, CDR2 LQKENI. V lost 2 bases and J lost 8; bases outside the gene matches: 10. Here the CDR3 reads CASSPYQPGTGGDEQFF. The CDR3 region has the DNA TGTGCCAGCTCACCATATCAGCCCGGGACAGGGGGCGATGAGCAGTTCTTC.

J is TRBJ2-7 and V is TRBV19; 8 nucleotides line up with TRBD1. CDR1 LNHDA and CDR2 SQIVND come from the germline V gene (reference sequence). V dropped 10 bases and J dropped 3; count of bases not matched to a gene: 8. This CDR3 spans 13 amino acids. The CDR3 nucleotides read TGTGCCACTGCAGGGGGCGCGAGCTACGAGCAGTACTTC. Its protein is CATAGGASYEQYF.

The CDR3 DNA reads TGTGCCAGCAGTGAAGCGGGAGGGAACAATGAGCAGTTCTTC. This sequence encodes CASSEAGGNNEQFF. V gene TRBV2 combines with J gene TRBJ2-1, with TRBD2 matching over 7 bases. This CDR3 region has 14 residues. Germline CDR1 and CDR2: SNHLY and FYNNEI. Trimming cost V 0 bases and J 5 bases; bases outside gene matches: 1.

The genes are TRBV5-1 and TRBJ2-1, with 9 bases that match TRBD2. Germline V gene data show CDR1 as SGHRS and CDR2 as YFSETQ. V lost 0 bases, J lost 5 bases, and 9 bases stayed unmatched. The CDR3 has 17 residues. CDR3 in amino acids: CASSLGPSTSGNNEQFF. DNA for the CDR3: TGCGCCAGCAGCTTGGGCCCCTCGACTAGCGGTAACAATGAGCAGTTCTTC.

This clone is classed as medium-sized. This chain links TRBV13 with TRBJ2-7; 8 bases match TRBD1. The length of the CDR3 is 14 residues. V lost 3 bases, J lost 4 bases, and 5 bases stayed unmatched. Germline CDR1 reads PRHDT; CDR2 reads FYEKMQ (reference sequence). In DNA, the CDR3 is TGTGCCAGCAGCTTGGACAGGGTCTTGTACGAGCAGTACTTC. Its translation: CASSLDRVLYEQYF.

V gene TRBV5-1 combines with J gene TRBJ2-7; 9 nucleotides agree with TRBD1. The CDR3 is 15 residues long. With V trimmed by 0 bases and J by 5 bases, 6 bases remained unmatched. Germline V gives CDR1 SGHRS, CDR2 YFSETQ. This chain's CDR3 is CASSLETGGRDEQYF. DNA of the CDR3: TGCGCCAGCAGCTTGGAGACAGGGGGTCGGGACGAGCAGTACTTC.

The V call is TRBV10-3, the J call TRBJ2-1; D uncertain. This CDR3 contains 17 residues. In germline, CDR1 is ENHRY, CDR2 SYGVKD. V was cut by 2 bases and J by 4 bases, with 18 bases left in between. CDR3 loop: CAISERGSAVLYNEQFF. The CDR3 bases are TGTGCCATCAGTGAGAGAGGTTCGGCGGTCTTATACAATGAGCAGTTCTTC.

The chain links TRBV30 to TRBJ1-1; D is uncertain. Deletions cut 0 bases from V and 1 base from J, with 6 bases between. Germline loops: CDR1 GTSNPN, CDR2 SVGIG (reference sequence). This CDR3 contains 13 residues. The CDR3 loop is CAWSVAGNTEAFF. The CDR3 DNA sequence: TGTGCCTGGAGTGTAGCGGGGAACACTGAAGCTTTCTTT.